This TCR beta chain is drawn from a study of cytomegalovirus exposure and HLA in healthy donors. Study-level results: Many donors shared some public TCRs, even though most TCR sequences were rare.

CDR1 is MDHEN and CDR2 is SYDVKM in the germline V gene. The CDR3 sequence is 15 residues long. J was trimmed by 6 bases and V by 6 bases; bases with no gene match: 11. As for this clone: No antigen is known for it.

The PCR was carried out with 60 Vbeta primers and 13 Jbeta primers. Repertoires were generated with immunoSEQ multiplex PCR, while TCRdb's copy carries only in-frame clones and drops some. The sample lists 120,000 to 150,000 clones, roughly 80% occurring once. This clonotype originated in a male donor in good health and CMV-seronegative. The sequenced sample consisted of PBMCs. This chain links TRBV28 with TRBJ2-1; 7 bases agree with TRBD1. The CDR3 sequence: CASSQENSGGNEQFF. The DNA for the CDR3 is TGTGCCAGCAGCCAGGAAAACTCAGGGGGCAATGAGCAGTTCTTC. Based on the CDR3 plus reference TRBV28 and TRBJ2-1, the full variable domain is DVKVTQSSRYLVKRTGEKVFLECVQDMDHENMFWYRQDPGLGLRLIYFSYDVKMKEKGDIPEGYSVSREKKERFSLILESASTNQTSMYLCASSQENSGGNEQFFGPGTRLTVL.